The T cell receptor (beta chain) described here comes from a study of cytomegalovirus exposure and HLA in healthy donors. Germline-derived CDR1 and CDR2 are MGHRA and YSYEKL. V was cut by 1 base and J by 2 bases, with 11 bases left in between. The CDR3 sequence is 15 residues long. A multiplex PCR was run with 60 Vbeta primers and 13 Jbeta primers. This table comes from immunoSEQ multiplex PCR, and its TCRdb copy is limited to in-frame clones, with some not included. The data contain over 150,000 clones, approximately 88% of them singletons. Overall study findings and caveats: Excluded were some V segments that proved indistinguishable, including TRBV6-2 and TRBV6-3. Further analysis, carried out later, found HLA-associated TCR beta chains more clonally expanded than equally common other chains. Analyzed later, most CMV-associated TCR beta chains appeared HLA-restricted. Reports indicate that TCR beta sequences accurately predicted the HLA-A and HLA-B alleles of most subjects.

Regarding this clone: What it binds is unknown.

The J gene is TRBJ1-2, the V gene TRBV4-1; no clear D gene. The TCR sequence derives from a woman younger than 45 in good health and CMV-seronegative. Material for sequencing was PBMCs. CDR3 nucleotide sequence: TGCGCCAGCAGCCAAGTCCCGACTGGAAACTATGGCTACACCTTC. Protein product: CASSQVPTGNYGYTF.